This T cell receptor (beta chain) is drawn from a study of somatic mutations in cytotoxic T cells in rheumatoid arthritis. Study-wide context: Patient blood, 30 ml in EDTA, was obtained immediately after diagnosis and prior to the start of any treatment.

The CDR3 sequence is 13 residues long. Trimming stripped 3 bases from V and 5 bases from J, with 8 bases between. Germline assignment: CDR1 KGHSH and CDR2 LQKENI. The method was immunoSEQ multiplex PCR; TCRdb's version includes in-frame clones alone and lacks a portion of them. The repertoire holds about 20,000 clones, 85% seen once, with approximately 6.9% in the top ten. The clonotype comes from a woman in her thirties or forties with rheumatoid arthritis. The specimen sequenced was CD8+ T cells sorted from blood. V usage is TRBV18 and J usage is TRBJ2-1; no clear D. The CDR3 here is CASSPRTDNEQFF. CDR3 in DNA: TGTGCCAGCTCACCTCGAACAGACAATGAGCAGTTCTTC.